This record covers a single T cell receptor (beta chain). Here immunoSEQ multiplex PCR was the method, and the copy in TCRdb shows in-frame clones only, minus some. The table includes tens of thousands of clones, around nine tenths detected once. Germline V gene data show CDR1 as MNHEY and CDR2 as SMNVEV (reference sequence). V was cut by 7 bases and J by 8 bases, with 20 bases left in between. This CDR3 is 14 amino acids long. The entry originates in a study of Tregs in tolerant kidney transplant recipients. The input for sequencing was CD4+ T cells from blood, taken before the transplant. The TCR sequence derives from a human donor who received a combined kidney and bone marrow transplant. The rearrangement uses TRBV27 and TRBJ1-1, with D maybe TRBD1 (6 bases). CDR3 nucleotides: TGTGCCAGCACCCAAGGGGGGGTCGGGACAGAAGCTTTCTTT. It is translated as CASTQGGVGTEAFF.